A single sample gave rise to the 15 T cell receptor beta chains below, sequenced in a study of CD8 T cells in Susac syndrome. When the RNA was reverse transcribed, random hexamers were used with an input of 0.5 to 1 ug. From the immunoSEQ multiplex PCR reads, TCRdb called clonotypes with MiXCR, one entry per CDR3 protein. The repertoire holds just over 150,000 distinct CDR3 sequences, with around 95% as singletons. The sample consisted of CD8+ T cells from PBMCs. The origin of the receptors is a human donor with multiple sclerosis.

This chain connects TRBV30 to TRBJ1-1, with D tentatively TRBD1 (5 bases). The CDR3 spans 13 residues. The germline V and J ends were trimmed by 0 bases and 3 bases, with 8 bases remaining between them. Germline CDR1 is GTSNPN and CDR2 is SVGIG (reference sequence). CDR3: CAWSVWGYTEAFF. CDR3 coding DNA: TGTGCCTGGAGTGTATGGGGGTACACTGAAGCTTTCTTT.

This chain uses TRBV15 with TRBJ2-3; TRBD2 aligns across 8 bases. Germline V gene data show CDR1 as LNHNV and CDR2 as YYDKDF (reference sequence). The ends lost 6 bases at V and 0 bases at J; junction bases unmatched: 2. CDR3 size: 14 residues. In nucleotides, the CDR3 is TGTGCCACCAGTAAGCGGGGGAGCACAGATACGCAGTATTTT. It specifies CATSKRGSTDTQYF.

The rearrangement joins TRBV4-2 to TRBJ1-4, with unresolved D. Trimming removed 11 bases at V and 9 bases at J, with 7 bases between. Germline loops: CDR1 LGHNA, CDR2 YNFKEQ. The CDR3 loop spans 9 amino acids. The CDR3 nucleotides read TGTGCCGTCGGGAAAAAACTGTTTTTT. Translated, it gives CAVGKKLFF.

This chain joins TRBV6-2 or TRBV6-3 and TRBJ2-1, with 8 positions matching TRBD2. The length of the CDR3 is 15 residues. Germline CDR1 reads MNHEY; CDR2 reads SVGEGT. V was pared by 2 bases and J by 6 bases, with 6 bases of the junction left unmatched. The CDR3 DNA reads TGTGCCAGCAGTTACACGGGGGGGCCTGCCAATGAGCAGTTCTTC. As protein: CASSYTGGPANEQFF.

For the CDR3, the DNA is TGTGCCAGCAGCTCTAGCGACACATACGAGCAGTACGTC. It is translated as CASSSSDTYEQYV. The chain couples TRBV5-6 to TRBJ2-7, with D perhaps TRBD2 (6 bases). V lost 3 bases to trimming and J lost 4 bases, with 11 bases between them. Per germline, CDR1 SGHDT and CDR2 YYEEEE. The CDR3 length is 13 residues.

The chain is built from TRBV5-6 and TRBJ2-6; D is unclear. This CDR3 spans 16 amino acids. V was clipped by 1 base and J by 1 base, with 9 bases between them. Germline V gene lookup returns CDR1 SGHDT and CDR2 YYEEEE. The CDR3 sequence is CASSLKASSGANVLTF. CDR3 DNA: TGTGCCAGCAGCTTGAAGGCCTCTTCTGGGGCCAACGTCCTGACTTTC.

This clonotype has only one observation. This chain connects TRBV5-8 to TRBJ2-7; 7 bases match TRBD2. CDR1 is SGHTS and CDR2 is YDEGEE in the germline V gene. Germline trimming cut 6 bases from V and 2 bases from J; bases unmatched to any gene: 11. The CDR3 is made up of 15 amino acids. CDR3 DNA sequence: TGTGCCAGCAACTACGGGGGGAGCAACCCCTACGAGCAGTACTTC. Protein product: CASNYGGSNPYEQYF. Using reference TRBV5-8 and TRBJ2-7 for the parts outside the CDR3, the full variable domain is EAGVTQSPTHLIKTRGQQATLRCSPISGHTSVYWYQQALGLGLQFLLWYDEGEERNRGNFPPRFSGRQFPNYSSELNVNALELEDSALYLCASNYGGSNPYEQYFGPGTRLTVT.

The J gene is TRBJ1-1, the V gene TRBV7-2, with a weak D call TRBD1 (5 bases). Trimming removed 5 bases at V and 5 bases at J, with 21 bases between. From germline, CDR1 is SGHTA and CDR2 FQGNSA. This CDR3 has 16 residues. The CDR3 bases are TGTGCCAGCAGCCTCAGGCGGATGCAGGAGGGGACTGAAGCTTTCTTT. Translating it yields CASSLRRMQEGTEAFF.

This sequence joins TRBV19 and TRBJ2-2, with 7 positions matching TRBD1. Germline values: CDR1 LNHDA, CDR2 SQIVND (reference sequence). The CDR3 covers 14 residues. With 6 bases clipped from V and 2 bases from J, the junction kept 3 bases outside the gene matches. This chain's CDR3 is CASRPGGNTGELFF. The DNA of the CDR3 is TGTGCCAGTAGGCCAGGGGGTAACACCGGGGAGCTGTTTTTT.

This chain joins TRBV4-1 and TRBJ2-3, with D possibly being TRBD1 (7 bases). Per the germline V gene, CDR1 is MGHRA and CDR2 is YSYEKL. Trimming took off 6 bases at V and 3 bases at J, with 22 bases between the two ends. The length of the CDR3 is 17 residues. The chain's CDR3 is CASRPTQGGSVTDTQYF. The CDR3 DNA reads TGCGCCAGCAGACCAACCCAGGGGGGTTCGGTAACAGATACGCAGTATTTT.

This rearrangement joins TRBV6-4 to TRBJ1-6; D unresolved. The germline V gene encodes CDR1 MRHNA and CDR2 SNTAGT. V was pared by 8 bases and J by 5 bases, with 10 bases between. The CDR3 is 13 residues long. The CDR3 DNA reads TGTGCCAGCGTCCGGGCCCATAATTCACCCCTCCACTTT. Translating it yields CASVRAHNSPLHF.

CDR3 nucleotides: TGCGCCAGCAGCCCACGGGGGACTAGCGGTAATTCTCCCGAGCAGTACGTC. It yields the protein CASSPRGTSGNSPEQYV. The chain joins TRBV5-1 to TRBJ2-7; 11 bases agree with TRBD2. The CDR3 length is 17 residues. With V trimmed by 4 bases and J by 6 bases, 15 bases remained unmatched. Germline V gene sequence: CDR1 SGHRS, CDR2 YFSETQ.

V and J are TRBV27 and TRBJ1-2, with D hard to call. The CDR3 consists of 13 residues. The V and J ends lost 6 bases and 8 bases respectively, with 16 bases between them. The V gene's germline CDR1 is MNHEY and CDR2 SMNVEV (reference sequence). The CDR3 here is CASRAIGWEGYTF. DNA for the CDR3: TGTGCCAGCAGGGCTATCGGTTGGGAAGGCTACACCTTC.

The genes are TRBV9 and TRBJ2-3; D is unclear. This CDR3 is 13 amino acids long. Germline CDR1 reads SGDLS; CDR2 reads YYNGEE. Trimming cost V 3 bases and J 1 base, with 6 bases left between them. CDR3 in amino acids: CASSAEGTDTQYF. Written as DNA, the CDR3 is TGTGCCAGCAGCGCAGAAGGCACAGATACGCAGTATTTT. Using reference TRBV9 and TRBJ2-3 for the parts outside the CDR3, the full variable domain is DSGVTQTPKHLITATGQRVTLRCSPRSGDLSVYWYQQSLDQGLQFLIQYYNGEERAKGNILERFSAQQFPDLHSELNLSSLELGDSALYFCASSAEGTDTQYFGPGTRLTVL.

The rearrangement links TRBV9 to TRBJ2-4; 9 bases align to TRBD1. The CDR3 consists of 18 residues. The germline CDR1 and CDR2 sequences are SGDLS and YYNGEE. Trimming at V came to 2 bases and at J to 3 bases, leaving 12 bases not matched to a gene. The CDR3 spells CASSVGDTGGVGKNIQYF. The CDR3 nucleotides read TGTGCCAGCAGCGTGGGGGACACAGGGGGCGTTGGCAAAAACATTCAGTACTTC.